These 17 T cell receptor beta chains share one sample of origin, sequenced in a study of blood T cells in healthy people across ages (dated by TCRdb to about 2015). The receptor library was made with 5' RACE. TCRdb lists the instrument as Illumina HiSeq 2500. The second PCR ran for roughly 7 to 12 cycles and used a J-beta primer mix along with a sample-barcoded 5' primer. Using fastp at Q25 and MiXCR, TCRdb reprocessed the public reads and kept productive beta chains. CDR3 protein sequences are deduplicated, and each keeps its most common genes and DNA. The sample includes 1.2 million to 1.5 million distinct CDR3 sequences, with around 59% observed a single time. The ten largest clones capture under 8.5% of the sample. The sequencing sample was made of blood. The receptors stem from a man in his late teens or twenties in good health.

The sample holds a few counts of this clonotype. The CDR3 DNA follows: TGTGCCAGCAGTACTTCTGGTCCCCAGCATTTT. This translates into CASSTSGPQHF. This chain connects TRBV12-3 or TRBV12-4 to TRBJ1-5, with D hard to call. V shed 5 bases and J shed 10 bases, with 9 bases lying between them. The CDR3 is made up of 11 amino acids.

The J gene is TRBJ2-7, the V gene TRBV7-2; 9 nucleotides agree with TRBD2. CDR3 length: 15 residues. V lost 1 base and J lost 2; bases outside the gene matches: 3. Germline V gene sequence: CDR1 SGHTA, CDR2 FQGNSA. The CDR3 DNA follows: TGTGCCAGCAGCTTAGTTGCGGGGGGGGCCTACGAGCAGTACTTC. Its protein product is CASSLVAGGAYEQYF.

This clonotype was seen just once. The junction and the germline gene differ at one end; a read error may be behind it. The V gene is TRBV6-1, the J gene TRBJ2-4; D is perhaps TRBD1 (8 bases). The CDR3 totals 17 residues. Per germline, CDR1 MNHNS and CDR2 SASEGT. The CDR3: CANSPQGGGVAKNTQYF. The CDR3 coding sequence is TGTGCCAACAGTCCACAGGGGGGGGGAGTAGCCAAAAACACTCAGTACTTC.

The V call is TRBV5-1, the J call TRBJ2-3; D is unresolved. CDR1 is SGHRS and CDR2 is YFSETQ in the germline V gene. The CDR3 is 13 residues long. V lost 0 bases and J 5 bases, leaving 7 bases between the germline ends. DNA for the CDR3: TGCGCCAGCAGCTTGGCGCGGATAGATACGCAGTATTTT. Translation: CASSLARIDTQYF.

The rearrangement uses TRBV9 and TRBJ2-3; 11 nucleotides align to TRBD2. CDR3 length: 15 residues. Germline CDR1 and CDR2: SGDLS and YYNGEE. The trim removed 5 bases at V and 6 bases at J, leaving 8 bases unmatched. The CDR3 DNA sequence: TGTGCCAGCAGACGACCTAGCGGGGGGAGCGATACGCAGTATTTT. Its translation is CASRRPSGGSDTQYF.

The gene calls are TRBV25-1 and TRBJ2-1, with D possibly being TRBD2 (5 bases). This CDR3 contains 16 residues. V was pared by 6 bases and J by 3 bases, with 18 bases between. Germline-derived CDR1 and CDR2 are MGHDK and SYGVNS. The chain's CDR3 is CASSLTRTADYNEQFF. CDR3 coding DNA: TGTGCCAGCAGCCTAACCCGAACAGCGGACTACAATGAGCAGTTCTTC.

The genes are TRBV5-1 and TRBJ2-5; 10 bases fit TRBD2. V lost 0 bases and J lost 2; bases outside the gene matches: 7. From germline, CDR1 is SGHRS and CDR2 YFSETQ. CDR3 length: 17 residues. The CDR3 loop is CASSLGLSGRVQETQYF. CDR3 nucleotides: TGCGCCAGCAGCTTGGGTCTCAGCGGGAGGGTACAAGAGACCCAGTACTTC.

Only a few counts were recorded for this clonotype. The chain combines TRBV6-6 with TRBJ2-3, with 10 bases identical to TRBD2. The CDR3 is 16 residues long. Per germline, CDR1 MNHNY and CDR2 SVGAGI (reference sequence). Germline trimming cut 6 bases from V and 1 base from J; bases unmatched to any gene: 7. Written as DNA, the CDR3 is TGTGCCAGCAGCTCACTTCTAGCGGGGGGCACAGATACGCAGTATTTT. Translation gives CASSSLLAGGTDTQYF.

The chain recombines TRBV10-3 with TRBJ1-6, with D tentatively TRBD1 (5 bases). Germline V gene sequence: CDR1 ENHRY, CDR2 SYGVKD. Trimming pared 3 bases from V and 9 bases from J, leaving 15 bases between. This CDR3 region has 15 residues. The CDR3 is CAISDSGQGVSPLHF. The CDR3 DNA reads TGTGCCATCAGTGACTCGGGGCAGGGCGTTTCACCCCTCCACTTT.

This clonotype was detected a few times. V and J are TRBV4-1 and TRBJ1-5; D not certain. Trimming removed 0 bases at V and 5 bases at J, with 11 bases between. Germline CDR1 reads MGHRA; CDR2 reads YSYEKL. The CDR3 contains 15 residues. DNA for the CDR3: TGCGCCAGCAGCCAAGATCCGCGGGGTCATCAGCCCCAGCATTTT. Encoded protein: CASSQDPRGHQPQHF.

The chain uses TRBV6-1 and TRBJ1-5; D gene unclear. From germline, CDR1 is MNHNS and CDR2 SASEGT. The CDR3 covers 14 residues. Between the trimmed V and J ends, which lost 2 bases and 0 bases, there was a span of 5 bases. Here the CDR3 DNA reads TGTGCCAGCAGTGAAAAGTATAGCAATCAGCCCCAGCATTTT. Translating gives CASSEKYSNQPQHF.

The V and J genes are TRBV24-1 and TRBJ2-1; 8 bases match TRBD1. Germline V gene data show CDR1 as KGHDR and CDR2 as SFDVKD. The CDR3 has 13 residues. V lost 4 bases and J lost 8; bases outside the gene matches: 3. As DNA, the CDR3 is TGTGCCACCAGTGAACCGGACAGGGATGAGCAGTTCTTC. It codes for CATSEPDRDEQFF.

The chain employs TRBV20-1 and TRBJ2-3; D is undetermined. Trimming removed 5 bases from V and 4 bases from J, with 7 bases in between. Germline CDR1 and CDR2: DFQATT and SNEGSKA (reference sequence). The CDR3 runs to 11 residues. The CDR3 DNA is TGCAGTGCTCCCGTCTCAGATACGCAGTATTTT. This encodes CSAPVSDTQYF.

This clonotype was detected only a few times. The CDR3 is CSVEVGGWVKGSSYNEQFF. The CDR3 DNA sequence: TGCAGCGTTGAAGTTGGCGGATGGGTAAAGGGGAGCTCCTACAATGAGCAGTTCTTC. The chain uses TRBV29-1 and TRBJ2-1; tentatively, D is TRBD1 or TRBD2 (5 bases each). The ends were cut back, 1 base at V and 0 bases at J, with 22 bases in the middle. CDR3 length equals 19 residues. Per germline, CDR1 SQVTM and CDR2 ANQGSEA.

The V call is TRBV7-9, the J call TRBJ2-4, with 8 bases aligning to TRBD1. TRBJ2-5 explains the end of the DNA better; the J call may be wrong. Germline assignment: CDR1 SEHNR and CDR2 FQNEAQ (reference sequence). The length of the CDR3 is 16 residues. CDR3 loop: CASSLVVGDRGETQYF. In nucleotides, the CDR3 is TGTGCCAGCAGCTTAGTGGTGGGCGACAGGGGAGAGACCCAGTACTTC.

The rearrangement links TRBV10-3 to TRBJ1-5; D gene uncertain. Germline V gene lookup returns CDR1 ENHRY and CDR2 SYGVKD. This CDR3 has 11 amino acids. V was trimmed by 6 bases and J by 3 bases, leaving 3 bases between them. Here the CDR3 DNA reads TGTGCCATCAGGTCCAATCAGCCCCAGCATTTT. Translation: CAIRSNQPQHF.

The chain combines TRBV20-1 with TRBJ1-5; unclear D gene. This CDR3 has 11 residues. V lost 5 bases and J 6 bases, leaving 8 bases between the germline ends. Germline V gene data show CDR1 as DFQATT and CDR2 as SNEGSKA (reference sequence). The DNA of the CDR3 is TGCAGTGCTGGATTCGGTCAGCCCCAGCATTTT. It translates to CSAGFGQPQHF.